This T cell receptor (beta chain) was captured by sequencing in a study of OX40 agonist ivuxolimab in advanced cancers. With respect to the entire study: Ivuxolimab, which targeted the costimulatory receptor OX40 (CD134), was an agonistic, fully human IgG2 monoclonal antibody. Partial responses occurred in three dose-escalation patients: two with cutaneous melanoma and one with hepatocellular carcinoma. Patients were allowed to have had prior anti-PD-1, anti-PD-L1 or anti-CTLA-4 therapy, and around 40% of the dose-escalation patients had previously received checkpoint inhibitors. Peripheral TCRbeta sequencing was intended to test whether TCR sequence diversity was altered and clonal T-cell expansion was caused by ivuxolimab. The paper covers the monotherapy dose-escalation part of the phase I ivuxolimab trial, which included N ≈ 50 patients. In the dose-escalation cohort, 82.7% of patients were male, and the mean age was approximately 60 years, with a range of about 23 to 85. Of the 52 patients in dose escalation, some 20 had hepatocellular carcinoma, roughly 15 had melanoma, 9 had renal cell carcinoma and 9 had head and neck cancer. Intravenous ivuxolimab was administered to patients every 2 weeks at six dose levels: 0.01, 0.1, 0.3, 1.5, 3 and 10 mg/kg.

What the authors observed across the whole study: At doses of 0.1 to 3.0 mg/kg, clonal expansion of both CD4+ and CD8+ blood T cells was observed from baseline to week 6. Antigen specificity was not determined for the clonally expanded peripheral T cells. After ivuxolimab, expanded clones were on average more numerous among CD8+ T cells than among CD4+ T cells. In the 0.1-3.0 mg/kg groups, partial responders were among the patients with the lowest normalized peripheral clonal expansion, particularly in CD8+ T cells. Low levels of normalized T-cell clonal expansion were also seen in some patients who did not respond.

Patients with autoimmune disease history or receiving systemic immunosuppression were excluded from the trial. Peripheral blood for TCR sequencing was collected from all dose cohorts at baseline, on cycle 4 day 1, and on cycle 7 day 1. Samples came from an open-label, multicenter, first-in-human phase I dose-escalation trial of ivuxolimab. Adults with locally advanced or metastatic melanoma, renal cell carcinoma, hepatocellular carcinoma or head and neck squamous cell carcinoma were enrolled in the trial. Before TCR sequencing, CD4+ T cells and CD8+ T cells were sorted from peripheral blood as separate populations. Genomic DNA was extracted from sorted cells for sequencing of the TCRbeta CDR3 region. The immunoSEQ Assay was used for sequencing of TCRbeta CDR3 regions. What TCRdb holds here is the immuneACCESS table cut down to in-frame rearrangements. Part of the clones is not present; checked against another copy, under half of the missing clones reflect an unresolved V gene, and the others are unexplained. Counted in this sample were more than 50,000 clones; about 81% of them appeared once. Around an eighth of the sample rests with the top ten.

In regard to this clone: The antigen it recognizes is unknown. Per-nucleotide qualities are absent, and no much larger clonotype sits a single base away.

This TCR was recovered from an adult with an advanced solid tumor such as melanoma, head and neck, liver or kidney cancer. The input for sequencing was CD4+ or CD8+ T cells sorted from blood, taken in a trial of the OX40 agonist ivuxolimab.

DNA sequence: TGTGCCACCAGCAGTGGGGATGTAGCCAAAAACATTCAGTACTTC. The resulting protein is CATSSGDVAKNIQYF. The V gene is TRBV15 and the J gene is TRBJ2-4; no D gene can be assigned with confidence. The V and J ends are trimmed by 3 bases and 0 bases, leaving 9 bases between them. From the cysteine up to the phenylalanine, the CDR3 has a length of 15 residues. Only the CDR3 region is kept as DNA, spanning 45 bases read in frame from base 1. The germline V gene (reference sequence) supplies CDR1 LNHNV and CDR2 YYDKDF.